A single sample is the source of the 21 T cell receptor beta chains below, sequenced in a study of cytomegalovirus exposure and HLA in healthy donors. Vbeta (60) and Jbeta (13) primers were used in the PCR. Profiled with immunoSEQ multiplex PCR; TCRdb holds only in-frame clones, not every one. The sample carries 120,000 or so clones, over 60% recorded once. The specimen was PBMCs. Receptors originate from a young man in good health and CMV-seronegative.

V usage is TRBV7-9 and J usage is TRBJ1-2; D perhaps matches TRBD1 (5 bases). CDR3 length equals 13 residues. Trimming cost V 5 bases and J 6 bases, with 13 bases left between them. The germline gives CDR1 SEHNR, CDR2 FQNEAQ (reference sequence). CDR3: CASSLGHLHGYTF. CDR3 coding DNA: TGTGCCAGCAGCCTCGGACACTTACATGGCTACACCTTC.

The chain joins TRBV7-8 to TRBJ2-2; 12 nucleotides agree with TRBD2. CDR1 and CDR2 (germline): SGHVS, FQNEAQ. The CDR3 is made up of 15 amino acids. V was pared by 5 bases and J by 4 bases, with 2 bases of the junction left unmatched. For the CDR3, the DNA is TGTGCCAGCAGCAGGACTAGCGGGGCCACCGGGGAGCTGTTTTTT. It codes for CASSRTSGATGELFF.

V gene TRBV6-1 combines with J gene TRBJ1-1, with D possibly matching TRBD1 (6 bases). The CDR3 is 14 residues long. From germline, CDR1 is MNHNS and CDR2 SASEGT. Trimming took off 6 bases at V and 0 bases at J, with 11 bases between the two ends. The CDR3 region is CASRGAPLNTEAFF. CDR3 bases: TGTGCCAGCAGGGGGGCCCCTTTGAACACTGAAGCTTTCTTT.

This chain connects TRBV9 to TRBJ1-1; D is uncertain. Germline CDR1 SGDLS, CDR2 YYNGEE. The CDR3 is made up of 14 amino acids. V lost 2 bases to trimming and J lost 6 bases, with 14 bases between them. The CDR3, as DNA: TGTGCCAGCAGCGTTCTTTCTTCCGGTGCTGAAGCTTTCTTT. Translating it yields CASSVLSSGAEAFF.

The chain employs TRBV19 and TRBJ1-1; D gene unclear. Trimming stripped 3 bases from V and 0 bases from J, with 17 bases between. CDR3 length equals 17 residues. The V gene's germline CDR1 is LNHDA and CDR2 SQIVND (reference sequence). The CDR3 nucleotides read TGTGCCAGTAGTATGACGACACACAAGAGATTGAACACTGAAGCTTTCTTT. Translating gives CASSMTTHKRLNTEAFF.

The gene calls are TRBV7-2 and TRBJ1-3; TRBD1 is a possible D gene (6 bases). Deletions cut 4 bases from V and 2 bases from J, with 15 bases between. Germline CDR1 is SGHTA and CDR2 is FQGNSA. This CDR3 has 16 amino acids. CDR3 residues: CASSSSRQGTGNTIYF. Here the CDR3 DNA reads TGTGCCAGCAGCTCGAGTCGTCAGGGGACTGGAAACACCATATATTTT. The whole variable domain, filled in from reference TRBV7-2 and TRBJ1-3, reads GAGVSQSPSNKVTEKGKDVELRCDPISGHTALYWYRQSLGQGLEFLIYFQGNSAPDKSGLPSDRFSAERTGGSVSTLTIQRTQQEDSAVYLCASSSSRQGTGNTIYFGEGSWLTVV.

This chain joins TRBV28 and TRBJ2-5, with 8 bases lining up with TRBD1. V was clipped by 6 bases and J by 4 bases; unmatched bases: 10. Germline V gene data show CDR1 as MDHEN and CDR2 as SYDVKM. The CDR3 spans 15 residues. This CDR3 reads CASRKRQGLGETQYF. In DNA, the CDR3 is TGTGCCAGCAGAAAGCGACAGGGGCTCGGAGAGACCCAGTACTTC.

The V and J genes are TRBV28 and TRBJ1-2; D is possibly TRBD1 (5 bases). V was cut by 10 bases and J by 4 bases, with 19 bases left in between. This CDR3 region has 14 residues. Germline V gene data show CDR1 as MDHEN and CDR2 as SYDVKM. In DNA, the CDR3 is TGTGCCACCCCCGGGCAGGGTGGCCTCTATGGCTACACCTTC. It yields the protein CATPGQGGLYGYTF.

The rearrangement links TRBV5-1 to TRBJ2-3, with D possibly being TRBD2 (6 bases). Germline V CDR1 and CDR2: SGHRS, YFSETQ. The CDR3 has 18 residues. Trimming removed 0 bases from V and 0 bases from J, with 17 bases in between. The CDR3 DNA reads TGCGCCAGCAGCTTGGAACCCTCCATCGGGACTAGCACAGATACGCAGTATTTT. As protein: CASSLEPSIGTSTDTQYF. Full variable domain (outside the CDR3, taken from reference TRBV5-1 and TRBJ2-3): KAGVTQTPRYLIKTRGQQVTLSCSPISGHRSVSWYQQTPGQGLQFLFEYFSETQRNKGNFPGRFSGRQFSNSRSEMNVSTLELGDSALYLCASSLEPSIGTSTDTQYFGPGTRLTVL.

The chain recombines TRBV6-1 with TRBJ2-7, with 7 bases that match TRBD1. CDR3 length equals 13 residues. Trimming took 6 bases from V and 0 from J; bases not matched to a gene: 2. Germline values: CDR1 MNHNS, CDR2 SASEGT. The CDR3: CASRRDSSYEQYF. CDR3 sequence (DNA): TGTGCCAGCAGGAGGGACAGCTCCTACGAGCAGTACTTC.

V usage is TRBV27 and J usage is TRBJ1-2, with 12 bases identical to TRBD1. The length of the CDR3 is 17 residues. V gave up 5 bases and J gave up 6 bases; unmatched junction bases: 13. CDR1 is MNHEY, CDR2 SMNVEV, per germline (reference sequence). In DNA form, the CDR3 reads TGTGCCAGCAGTCCGAACCCTAGGGACAGGGGGCGGGATGGCTACACCTTC. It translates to CASSPNPRDRGRDGYTF.

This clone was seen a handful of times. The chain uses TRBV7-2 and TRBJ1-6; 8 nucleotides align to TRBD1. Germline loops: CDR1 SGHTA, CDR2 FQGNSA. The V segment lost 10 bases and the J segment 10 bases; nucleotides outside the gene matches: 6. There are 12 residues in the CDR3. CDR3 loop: CATQGARSPLHF. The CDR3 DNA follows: TGTGCCACCCAGGGGGCGAGGTCACCCCTCCACTTT.

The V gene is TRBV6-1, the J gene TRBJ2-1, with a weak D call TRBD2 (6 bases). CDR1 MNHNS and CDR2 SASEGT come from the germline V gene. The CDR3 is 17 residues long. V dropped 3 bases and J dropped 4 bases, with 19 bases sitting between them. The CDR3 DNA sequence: TGTGCCAGCAGTGACGGCCCGGGGAGGAATAAATACAATGAGCAGTTCTTC. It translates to CASSDGPGRNKYNEQFF.

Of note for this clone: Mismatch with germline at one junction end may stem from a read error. CDR3 bases: TGTGCCAGTAATATAGGGGGAGGGAACACCGGGGAGCTGTTTTTT. This sequence encodes CASNIGGGNTGELFF. The rearrangement links TRBV19 to TRBJ2-2; D could derive from TRBD1 or TRBD2 (6 bases each). The V gene's germline CDR1 is LNHDA and CDR2 SQIVND (reference sequence). The length of the CDR3 is 15 residues.

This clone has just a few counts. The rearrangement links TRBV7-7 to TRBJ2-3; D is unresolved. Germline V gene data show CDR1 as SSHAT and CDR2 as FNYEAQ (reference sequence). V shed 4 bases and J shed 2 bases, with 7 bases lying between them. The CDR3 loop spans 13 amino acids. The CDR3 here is CASSSYYTDTQYF. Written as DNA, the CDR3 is TGTGCCAGCAGCTCCTACTACACAGATACGCAGTATTTT.

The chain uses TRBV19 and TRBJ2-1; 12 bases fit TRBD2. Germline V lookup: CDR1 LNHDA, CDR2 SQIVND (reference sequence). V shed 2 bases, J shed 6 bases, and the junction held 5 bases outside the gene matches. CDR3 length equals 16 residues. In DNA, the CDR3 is TGTGCCAGTAGTATACTAGCGGGAGGGAAGGGCAATGAGCAGTTCTTC. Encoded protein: CASSILAGGKGNEQFF.

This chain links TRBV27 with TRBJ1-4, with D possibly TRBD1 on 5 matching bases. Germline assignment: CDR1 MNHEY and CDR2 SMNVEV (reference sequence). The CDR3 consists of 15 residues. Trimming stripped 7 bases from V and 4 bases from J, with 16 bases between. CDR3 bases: TGTGCCAGCAAACAAGTTCTAGACAGTAATGAAAAACTGTTTTTT. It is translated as CASKQVLDSNEKLFF. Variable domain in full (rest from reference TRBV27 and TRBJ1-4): EAQVTQNPRYLITVTGKKLTVTCSQNMNHEYMSWYRQDPGLGLRQIYYSMNVEVTDKGDVPEGYKVSRKEKRNFPLILESPSPNQTSLYFCASKQVLDSNEKLFFGSGTQLSVL.

DNA of the CDR3: TGTGCCAGCAGTTACTCGGGTCGGGGAGGGGCAGATACGCAGTATTTT. It specifies CASSYSGRGGADTQYF. The V and J genes are TRBV6-5 and TRBJ2-3, with 7 bases aligning to TRBD2. V dropped 0 bases and J dropped 4; count of bases not matched to a gene: 7. Germline lookup yields CDR1 MNHEY and CDR2 SVGAGI. The CDR3 consists of 16 residues.

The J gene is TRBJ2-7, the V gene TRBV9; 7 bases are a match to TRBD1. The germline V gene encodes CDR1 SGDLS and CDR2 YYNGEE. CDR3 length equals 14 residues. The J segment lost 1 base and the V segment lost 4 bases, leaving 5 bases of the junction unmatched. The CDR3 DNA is TGTGCCAGCAGCCCCAGACAGGGATCCTACGAGCAGTACTTC. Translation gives CASSPRQGSYEQYF.

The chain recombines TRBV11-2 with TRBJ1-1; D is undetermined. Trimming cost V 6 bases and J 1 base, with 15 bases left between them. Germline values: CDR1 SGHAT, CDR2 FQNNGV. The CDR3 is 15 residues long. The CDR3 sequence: CASSWQINPNTEAFF. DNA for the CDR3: TGTGCCAGCAGTTGGCAGATAAATCCGAACACTGAAGCTTTCTTT. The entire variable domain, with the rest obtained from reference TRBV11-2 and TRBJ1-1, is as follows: EAGVAQSPRYKIIEKRQSVAFWCNPISGHATLYWYQQILGQGPKLLIQFQNNGVVDDSQLPKDRFSAERLKGVDSTLKIQPAKLEDSAVYLCASSWQINPNTEAFFGQGTRLTVV.

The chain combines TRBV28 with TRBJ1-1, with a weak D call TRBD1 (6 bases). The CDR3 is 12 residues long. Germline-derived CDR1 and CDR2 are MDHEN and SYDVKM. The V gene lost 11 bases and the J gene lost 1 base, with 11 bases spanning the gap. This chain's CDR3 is CAGQRKNTEAFF. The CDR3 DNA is TGTGCCGGACAGCGGAAGAACACTGAAGCTTTCTTT.